These T cell receptor beta chains were read from a single sample in a study of blood T cell repertoires in COVID-19. The method was immunoSEQ multiplex PCR; TCRdb's version includes in-frame clones alone and lacks a portion of them. This sample yields about 390,000 clones, of which more than 70% are seen a single time; 2% to 2.5% belongs to the top ten. Specimen: peripheral blood. Receptors were obtained from a woman in her sixties with COVID-19, enrolled during active disease. CDR3s include the opening cysteine and the closing phenylalanine or tryptophan. A D gene is named only where the DNA matches it firmly. The size field is filled for only some rows; it gives once, few, many or a size class.

size: few
V: TRBV6-6
D: .
J: TRBJ1-3
CDR3: CASSYSTASGNTIYF
DNA: TGTGCCAGCAGTTACTCGACAGCTTCTGGAAACACCATATATTTT

size: .
V: TRBV7-6
D: .
J: TRBJ2-7
CDR3: CASRATTGTKGEQYF
DNA: TGTGCCAGCAGAGCTACGACAGGCACGAAGGGAGAGCAGTACTTC

size: .
V: TRBV5-8
D: TRBD1
J: TRBJ1-2
CDR3: CASSRPGQGAFGYTF
DNA: TGTGCCAGCAGCCGACCGGGACAGGGGGCCTTTGGCTACACCTTC

size: .
V: TRBV11-3
D: .
J: TRBJ1-1
CDR3: CASSLGGQVNTEAFF
DNA: TGTGCCAGCAGCTTAGGTGGCCAGGTGAACACTGAAGCTTTCTTT

size: once
V: TRBV6-5
D: TRBD1
J: TRBJ1-2
CDR3: CASSFQGAPNYGYTF
DNA: TGTGCCAGCAGTTTCCAGGGGGCTCCTAACTATGGCTACACCTTC

size: .
V: TRBV7-2
D: .
J: TRBJ2-2
CDR3: CASRGSRNTGELFF
DNA: TGTGCCAGCAGGGGCTCAAGAAACACCGGGGAGCTGTTTTTT

size: .
V: TRBV6-5
D: .
J: TRBJ1-1
CDR3: CASRRVANTEAFF
DNA: TGTGCCAGCAGGAGGGTTGCGAACACTGAAGCTTTCTTT

size: .
V: TRBV5-1
D: .
J: TRBJ2-2
CDR3: CASSLTQGNTGELFF
DNA: TGCGCCAGCAGCCTCACACAGGGGAACACCGGGGAGCTGTTTTTT

size: few
V: TRBV5-4
D: TRBD1
J: TRBJ2-5
CDR3: CASSYRDRPKETQYF
DNA: TGTGCCAGCAGCTACCGGGACAGGCCGAAAGAGACCCAGTACTTC

size: .
V: TRBV6-5
D: .
J: TRBJ1-6
CDR3: CASRNGPYNSPLHF
DNA: TGTGCCAGCAGGAATGGCCCCTATAATTCACCCCTCCACTTT

size: .
V: TRBV7-3
D: .
J: TRBJ2-7
CDR3: CASSLSGGISYEQYF
DNA: TGTGCCAGCAGCTTAAGTGGGGGGATATCCTACGAGCAGTACTTC

size: .
V: TRBV27
D: .
J: TRBJ1-1
CDR3: CASSGHTNTEAFF
DNA: TGTGCCAGCAGCGGACACACGAACACTGAAGCTTTCTTT

size: .
V: TRBV6-1
D: .
J: TRBJ2-7
CDR3: CASSEGQGSSYEQYF
DNA: TGTGCCAGCAGTGAAGGCCAGGGTTCCTCCTACGAGCAGTACTTC

size: .
V: TRBV7-2
D: TRBD2
J: TRBJ2-5
CDR3: CASSPGRGVQETQYF
DNA: TGTGCCAGCAGCCCGGGGCGGGGGGTACAAGAGACCCAGTACTTC

size: .
V: TRBV12-3/TRBV12-4
D: .
J: TRBJ1-1
CDR3: CASSWRVNTEAFF
DNA: TGTGCCAGCAGTTGGAGGGTGAACACTGAAGCTTTCTTT

size: once
V: TRBV2
D: .
J: TRBJ1-6
CDR3: CASRTGTINSPLHF
DNA: TGTGCCAGCAGGACCGGGACAATTAATTCACCCCTCCACTTT

size: few
V: TRBV3-1/TRBV3-2
D: .
J: TRBJ1-5
CDR3: CASSHLNQPQHF
DNA: TGTGCCAGCAGCCACCTCAATCAGCCCCAGCATTTT

size: .
V: TRBV19
D: TRBD2
J: TRBJ2-2
CDR3: CASRATPGLAGGLANTGELFF
DNA: TGTGCCAGTAGAGCAACCCCGGGACTAGCGGGGGGGCTCGCGAACACCGGGGAGCTGTTTTTT

size: once
V: TRBV18
D: .
J: TRBJ2-3
CDR3: CASSPMAIPGDTQYF
DNA: TGTGCCAGCTCACCAATGGCGATCCCAGGAGATACGCAGTATTTT

size: .
V: TRBV19
D: .
J: TRBJ2-6
CDR3: CASSREGANVLTF
DNA: TGTGCCAGCAGCCGGGAGGGGGCCAACGTCCTGACTTTC

size: .
V: TRBV27
D: TRBD2
J: TRBJ2-7
CDR3: CASSSRSGSYEQYF
DNA: TGTGCCAGCAGTTCCCGTAGCGGGTCCTACGAGCAGTACTTC

size: .
V: TRBV19
D: TRBD1
J: TRBJ1-2
CDR3: CATLRDSYGYTF
DNA: TGTGCCACCCTCCGGGACAGCTATGGCTACACCTTC

size: .
V: TRBV20-1
D: .
J: TRBJ2-1
CDR3: CSASWLRTYNEQFF
DNA: TGCAGTGCTAGTTGGCTGAGGACCTACAATGAGCAGTTCTTC

size: few
V: TRBV7-9
D: TRBD2
J: TRBJ2-3
CDR3: CACLAGGRTDTQYF
DNA: TGTGCCTGCTTGGCGGGGGGCCGCACAGATACGCAGTATTTT

size: .
V: TRBV9
D: .
J: TRBJ1-1
CDR3: CASSGNTHEAFF
DNA: TGTGCCAGCAGCGGAAACACCCATGAAGCTTTCTTT

size: .
V: TRBV30
D: .
J: TRBJ2-7
CDR3: CAWRRNTIGEQYF
DNA: TGTGCCTGGAGAAGGAATACTATAGGCGAGCAGTACTTC

size: .
V: TRBV13
D: TRBD1
J: TRBJ2-7
CDR3: CASSFRDSNSYEQYF
DNA: TGTGCCAGCAGCTTCCGGGACAGTAACTCCTACGAGCAGTACTTC

size: .
V: TRBV10-2
D: .
J: TRBJ1-5
CDR3: CATEGGAGQPQHF
DNA: TGCGCCACCGAAGGGGGGGCGGGTCAGCCCCAGCATTTT

size: .
V: TRBV20-1
D: .
J: TRBJ1-1
CDR3: CSARDRTEAFF
DNA: TGCAGTGCTAGAGATCGCACTGAAGCTTTCTTT

size: .
V: TRBV6-1
D: .
J: TRBJ1-1
CDR3: CASSESRRMNTEAFF
DNA: TGTGCCAGCAGTGAATCTAGGCGGATGAACACTGAAGCTTTCTTT

size: .
V: TRBV5-6
D: .
J: TRBJ1-6
CDR3: CASSLGSSYNSPLHF
DNA: TGTGCCAGCAGCTTGGGGAGCTCCTATAATTCACCCCTCCACTTT

size: few
V: TRBV5-8
D: TRBD1
J: TRBJ1-1
CDR3: CASRMTGGSTEAFF
DNA: TGTGCCAGCAGAATGACAGGGGGAAGCACTGAAGCTTTCTTT

size: .
V: TRBV5-8
D: TRBD1
J: TRBJ1-5
CDR3: CASSWDRISNQPQHF
DNA: TGTGCCAGCAGTTGGGACAGGATAAGCAATCAGCCCCAGCATTTT

size: .
V: TRBV7-9
D: .
J: TRBJ1-2
CDR3: CASEKGGGLSYGYTF
DNA: TGTGCCAGTGAGAAAGGTGGAGGACTCTCCTATGGCTACACCTTC

size: .
V: TRBV30
D: .
J: TRBJ1-1
CDR3: CAWSVTNTEAFF
DNA: TGTGCCTGGAGTGTAACTAACACTGAAGCTTTCTTT

size: .
V: TRBV5-4
D: TRBD2
J: TRBJ2-1
CDR3: CASSSGATSGGALEQFF
DNA: TGTGCCAGCAGCTCGGGCGCGACTAGCGGGGGGGCTCTTGAGCAGTTCTTC

size: .
V: TRBV28
D: TRBD2
J: TRBJ2-7
CDR3: CASSLRRSGGKYEQYF
DNA: TGTGCCAGCAGTTTAAGAAGGAGCGGGGGGAAATACGAGCAGTACTTC

size: .
V: TRBV13
D: TRBD1
J: TRBJ2-7
CDR3: CASSRDRDYEQYF
DNA: TGTGCCAGCAGCAGGGACAGGGACTACGAGCAGTACTTC

size: .
V: TRBV7-8
D: .
J: TRBJ2-7
CDR3: CASSLSTMAGAPGTYEQYF
DNA: TGTGCCAGCAGCTTAAGCACTATGGCGGGGGCCCCGGGTACCTACGAGCAGTACTTC

size: .
V: TRBV11-1
D: .
J: TRBJ1-1
CDR3: CASSLLSVNTEAFF
DNA: TGTGCCAGCAGCTTACTGTCCGTTAACACTGAAGCTTTCTTT

size: .
V: TRBV6-1
D: TRBD1
J: TRBJ1-6
CDR3: CASSEGTASNSPLHF
DNA: TGTGCCAGCAGTGAGGGGACAGCAAGTAATTCACCCCTCCACTTT